These T cell receptor beta chains were read from a single sample in a study of regulatory dendritic cells for organ transplantation. Generated by immunoSEQ multiplex PCR, the TCRdb table keeps only in-frame clones and is missing some. The data contain about 34,000 clones, less than 90% of them singletons. The material sequenced was naive CD4+ T cells from blood. The receptors were gathered from a human donor in good health. Each CDR3 is given with its conserved first and last residue. The D gene is left open where the match is weak. Clone size appears in some rows only: once, few, many, or a class for an expanded clone.

d_call cdr3_length clone_size j_call v_call cdr3_nt cdr3_aa
. 15 once TRBJ1-6 TRBV9 TGTGCCAGCAGCGCACTAAGCTCCTATAATTCACCCCTCCACTTT CASSALSSYNSPLHF
. 15 . TRBJ1-5 TRBV30 TGTGCCTGGAGTCATACAGGGATCCCGGGCGAAAGCCAGCATTTT CAWSHTGIPGESQHF
. 14 . TRBJ1-1 TRBV7-8 TGTGCCAGCAGCTTAGGGTTGGGGCACACTGAAGCTTTCTTT CASSLGLGHTEAFF
TRBD1 13 . TRBJ1-2 TRBV6-1 TGTGCCAGCAGTGAAGGGACAGGGCGTGGCTACACCTTC CASSEGTGRGYTF
TRBD1 16 . TRBJ2-2 TRBV19 TGTGCCAGTAGCGGAGGGACAGGGCGTAACACCGGGGAGCTGTTTTTT CASSGGTGRNTGELFF
. 14 few TRBJ1-5 TRBV6-5 TGTGCCAGCAGGCCGGGACTGGGCGATCAGCCCCAGCATTTT CASRPGLGDQPQHF
TRBD1 17 . TRBJ1-5 TRBV19 TGTGCCAGTAGTCGCCCGACAGGGGGGAAGCAGGATCAGCCCCAGCATTTT CASSRPTGGKQDQPQHF
TRBD2 17 . TRBJ2-2 TRBV4-2 TGTGCCAGCAGCCAAGAAGGCACTAGCGGGAACACCGGGGAGCTGTTTTTT CASSQEGTSGNTGELFF
TRBD1 13 . TRBJ2-5 TRBV2 TGTGCCAGCACTGGGACAGGGGCAGAGACCCAGTACTTC CASTGTGAETQYF
TRBD1 18 . TRBJ2-6 TRBV5-1 TGCGCCAGCTCCGAGGGGGCAGAATTCCTCTCTAGGGCCAACGTCCTGACTTTC CASSEGAEFLSRANVLTF
. 13 . TRBJ2-7 TRBV6-5 TGTGCCAGCAGTCCTTACCGGAACTACGAGCAGTACTTC CASSPYRNYEQYF
. 13 . TRBJ2-3 TRBV7-2 TGTGCCAGCAGCGGGCAAGTTCAAGATACGCAGTATTTT CASSGQVQDTQYF
. 15 once TRBJ2-1 TRBV9 TGTGCCAGCGCGCGGTCCGCCGGCTCCTACAATGAGCAGTTCTTC CASARSAGSYNEQFF
. 16 . TRBJ1-5 TRBV28 TGTGCCAGCACCTTGGACAGCTGGTATAGCAATCAGCCCCAGCATTTT CASTLDSWYSNQPQHF
TRBD2 16 . TRBJ2-1 TRBV28 TGTGCCAGCAGTTCGACAGGCGGGGGGTCTGGCAATGAGCAGTTCTTC CASSSTGGGSGNEQFF
. 15 . TRBJ1-1 TRBV9 TGTGCCAGCAGCGTAGGGCCGTCTCGGGGGACTGAAGCTTTCTTT CASSVGPSRGTEAFF
TRBD1 15 . TRBJ1-3 TRBV6-5 TGTGCCAGCAGTCTGCGACAGGGGAGACGAAACACCATATATTTT CASSLRQGRRNTIYF
TRBD1 15 . TRBJ1-3 TRBV19 TGTGCCAGTAGTAAAGGGACAGGGTTTGGAAACACCATATATTTT CASSKGTGFGNTIYF
. 12 . TRBJ1-2 TRBV29-1 TGCAGCGCCCGGACGGGAAACTATGGCTACACCTTC CSARTGNYGYTF
. 15 once TRBJ2-3 TRBV30 TGTGCCGGAACCAGGACGTCGTTATCCACAGATACGCAGTATTTT CAGTRTSLSTDTQYF
. 15 once TRBJ2-3 TRBV7-2 TGTGCCAGCACCTCTTGGGGGACCGCGTCAGGTACGCAGTATTTT CASTSWGTASGTQYF
. 10 . TRBJ1-2 TRBV6-5 TGTGCCAGCAGTTCCCGAAAAGGCACCTTC CASSSRKGTF
. 12 . TRBJ1-5 TRBV18 TGTGCCAGCTCACCTGAGAATCAGCCCCAGCATTTT CASSPENQPQHF
TRBD1 17 . TRBJ2-2 TRBV28 TGTGCCAGCAGTTTAACAGGGGCGGGTCTAAGGACCGGGGAGCTGTTTTTT CASSLTGAGLRTGELFF
. 12 . TRBJ2-3 TRBV29-1 TGCAGCGTGGTGAGGGGCACAGATACGCAGTATTTT CSVVRGTDTQYF
. 15 . TRBJ2-1 TRBV18 TGTGCCAGCTCAGAGGACGGAGCGGTATACAATGAGCAGTTCTTC CASSEDGAVYNEQFF
TRBD1 11 . TRBJ2-1 TRBV7-6 TGTGCCAGCAGCTCCGGACAGGGGAAGTTCTTC CASSSGQGKFF
TRBD2 16 few TRBJ2-7 TRBV28 TGTGCCAGCAGCGGCGGGGCACTAGCGGGTGCCTACGAGCAGTACTTC CASSGGALAGAYEQYF
. 15 . TRBJ2-2 TRBV15 TGTGCCACCAGCAGTCCCCAGCTGTACACCGGGGAGCTGTTTTTT CATSSPQLYTGELFF
TRBD1 14 . TRBJ2-7 TRBV25-1 TGTGCCAGCAGAAGGGGGCAGGGGTTCTACGAGCAGTACTTC CASRRGQGFYEQYF
. 15 . TRBJ1-4 TRBV5-4 TGTGCCAGCAGTCCAGACGGAATCGAGAATGAAAAACTGTTTTTT CASSPDGIENEKLFF
TRBD1 14 . TRBJ2-7 TRBV7-6 TGTGCCAATCCGCGGACAGGGGGAACTTACGAGCAGTACTTC CANPRTGGTYEQYF
. 16 once TRBJ2-1 TRBV15 TGTGCCACCAGCAGAGATATTGGTCAGGGGAGCAATGAGCAGTTCTTC CATSRDIGQGSNEQFF
. 13 . TRBJ2-3 TRBV10-3 TGTGCCATCAGTGAGGGACCAACAGATACGCAGTATTTT CAISEGPTDTQYF
. 12 . TRBJ2-7 TRBV28 TGTGCCAGCACGACAGCCTCCTACGAGCAGTACTTC CASTTASYEQYF